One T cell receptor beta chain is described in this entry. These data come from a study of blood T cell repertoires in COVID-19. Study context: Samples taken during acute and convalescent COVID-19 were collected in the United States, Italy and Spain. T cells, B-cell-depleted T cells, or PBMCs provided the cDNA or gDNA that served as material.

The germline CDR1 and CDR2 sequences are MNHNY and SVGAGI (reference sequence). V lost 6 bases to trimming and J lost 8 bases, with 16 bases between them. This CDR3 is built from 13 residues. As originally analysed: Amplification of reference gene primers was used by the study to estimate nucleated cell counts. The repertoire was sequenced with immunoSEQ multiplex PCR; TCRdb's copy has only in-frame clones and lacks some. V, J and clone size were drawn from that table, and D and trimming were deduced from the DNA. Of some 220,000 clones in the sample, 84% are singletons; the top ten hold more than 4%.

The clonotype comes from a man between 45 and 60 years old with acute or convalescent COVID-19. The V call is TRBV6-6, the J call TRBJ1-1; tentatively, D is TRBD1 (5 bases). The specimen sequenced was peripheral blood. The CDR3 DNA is TGTGCCAGCAGCCAAGGGACTTTAGGGGAAGCTTTCTTT. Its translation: CASSQGTLGEAFF.